The sequence of this T cell receptor (beta chain) was determined in a study of long-term antiretroviral therapy in people with HIV. This clone was picked up a small number of times. V lost 6 bases to trimming and J lost 0 bases, with 18 bases between them. This CDR3 has 17 residues. No fewer than two post-ART and no fewer than one pre-ART PBMC samples existed for each donor. Cryopreserved PBMC, at roughly 0.85-10 million per sample, were present before DNA extraction. Sequencing relied on immunoSEQ assay v3.0, run at survey level. The data were produced by immunoSEQ multiplex PCR, yet TCRdb's version contains in-frame clones alone and is incomplete. In the table there are over 10,000 clones, 77% of which are singletons.

The chain employs TRBV23-1 and TRBJ1-3; D is perhaps TRBD1 (6 bases). TRBV23-1 carries the ORF label, with uncertain function. This specimen was unsorted PBMCs, taken 0.5 years before starting antiretroviral therapy. The TCR was taken from a woman aged 35 to 49 with HIV. CDR3 residues: CASRGKVSTGSGNTIYF. For the CDR3, the DNA is TGCGCCAGCAGGGGCAAGGTCTCGACAGGCTCTGGAAACACCATATATTTT.